The source of this T cell receptor beta chain is a study of cytomegalovirus exposure and HLA in healthy donors. Study observations and caveats: Later analysis revealed greater clonal expansion in HLA-associated TCR beta chains than in equally common others.

Researchers ran the PCR with 60 Vbeta and 13 Jbeta primers. Assay: immunoSEQ multiplex PCR; the TCRdb copy retains only in-frame clones and omits some. The repertoire consists of approximately 140,000 clones, with roughly 73% occurring once and the leading ten covering around 1.4%. Worth noting for this clone: Its antigen is unidentified.

From germline, CDR1 is MDHEN and CDR2 SYDVKM. The CDR3 loop spans 14 amino acids. J was trimmed by 2 bases and V by 5 bases; bases with no gene match: 3. The J gene is TRBJ2-7, the V gene TRBV28; 10 bases match TRBD1. The source of this sequence is a woman in her 40s in good health and CMV-seronegative. The sample consisted of PBMCs. The CDR3 protein is CASSIGQGAYEQYV. Written as DNA, the CDR3 is TGTGCCAGCAGTATTGGACAGGGGGCCTACGAGCAGTACGTC.